This record concerns one T cell receptor (beta chain) sequence. These data are taken from a study of OX40 agonist ivuxolimab in advanced cancers. Germline V gene sequence: CDR1 SEHNR, CDR2 FQNEAQ (reference sequence). Trimming shortened V by 5 bases and J by 6 bases, and 15 bases separated the two germline ends. The CDR3 totals 14 residues. Assay: immunoSEQ multiplex PCR; the TCRdb copy retains only in-frame clones and omits some. The sample consists of over 40,000 clones, about 87% of them appearing once. Sequences were derived from CD4+ or CD8+ T cells sorted from blood, sampled in a trial of the OX40 agonist ivuxolimab. V and J are TRBV7-9 and TRBJ2-3, with D tentatively TRBD2 (5 bases). This receptor was taken from an adult with an advanced solid tumor such as melanoma, head and neck, liver or kidney cancer. Written as DNA, the CDR3 is TGTGCCAGCAGCCCTACTAGGCCGACCGATACGCAGTATTTT. It is translated as CASSPTRPTDTQYF.